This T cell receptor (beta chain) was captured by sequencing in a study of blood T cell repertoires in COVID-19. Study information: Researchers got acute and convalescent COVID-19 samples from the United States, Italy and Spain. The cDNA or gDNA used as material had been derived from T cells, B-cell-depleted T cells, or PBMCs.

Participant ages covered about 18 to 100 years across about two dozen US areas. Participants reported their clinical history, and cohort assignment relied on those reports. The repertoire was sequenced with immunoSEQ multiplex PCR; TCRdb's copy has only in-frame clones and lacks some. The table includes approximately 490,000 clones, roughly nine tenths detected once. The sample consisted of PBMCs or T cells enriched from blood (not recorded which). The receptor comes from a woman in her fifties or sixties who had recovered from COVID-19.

CDR3 sequence (DNA): TGTGCCAGCAGCTTAGTGGGGACTAGCGGGGTTTACGAGCAGTACGTC. Protein sequence: CASSLVGTSGVYEQYV. The chain is built from TRBV7-8 and TRBJ2-7; 13 bases fit TRBD2. V lost 1 base and J lost 4; bases outside the gene matches: 4. The CDR3 has 16 residues. The germline CDR1 and CDR2 sequences are SGHVS and FQNEAQ.